The 18 T cell receptor beta chains presented below share a single source sample, sequenced in a study of graft-versus-host responses after intestinal transplantation. The data were produced by immunoSEQ multiplex PCR, yet TCRdb's version contains in-frame clones alone and is incomplete. Of nearly 45,000 clones listed, over 75% are singletons. This specimen was PBMCs, taken 524 days after transplant. All receptors come from a human patient who received an intestinal transplant, so some T cells may come from the graft donor.

The chain has TRBV25-1 and TRBJ2-7; D possibly uses TRBD1 or TRBD2 (5 bases each). Germline V gives CDR1 MGHDK, CDR2 SYGVNS. The CDR3 length is 14 residues. V was shortened by 6 bases and J by 0 bases, with 12 bases between the two germline ends. The DNA of the CDR3 is TGTGCCAGCAGCGTTCTGAGGGGCTCCTACGAGCAGTACTTC. The encoded protein is CASSVLRGSYEQYF.

The V gene is TRBV18, the J gene TRBJ2-7; D perhaps matches TRBD1 (7 bases). Germline V lookup: CDR1 KGHSH, CDR2 LQKENI. Trimming pared 6 bases from V and 5 bases from J, leaving 20 bases between. This CDR3 comprises 15 residues. CDR3 in amino acids: CASSSFDREDHEQYF. CDR3 nucleotide sequence: TGTGCCAGCTCCTCCTTCGACAGGGAGGACCACGAGCAGTACTTC.

V gene TRBV27 combines with J gene TRBJ2-1, with D maybe TRBD2 (7 bases). CDR1 is MNHEY, CDR2 SMNVEV, per germline (reference sequence). There are 16 residues in the CDR3. V was trimmed by 2 bases and J by 0 bases, leaving 11 bases between them. The CDR3 region has the DNA TGTGCCAGCAGTTTACGGGGGGCCCACTCCTACAATGAGCAGTTCTTC. Its translation: CASSLRGAHSYNEQFF.

The chain has TRBV5-5 and TRBJ2-4, with TRBD1 matching over 9 bases. V shed 0 bases, J shed 2 bases, and the junction held 6 bases outside the gene matches. CDR3 length: 17 residues. The V gene's germline CDR1 is SGHKS and CDR2 YYEKEE (reference sequence). CDR3: CASSLVGTGITKNIQYF. The CDR3 coding sequence is TGTGCCAGCAGCTTGGTAGGGACAGGGATCACCAAAAACATTCAGTACTTC.

The genes are TRBV9 and TRBJ1-1, with unresolved D. The ends were cut back, 2 bases at V and 4 bases at J, with 12 bases in the middle. Germline-derived CDR1 and CDR2 are SGDLS and YYNGEE. The length of the CDR3 is 14 residues. The CDR3 region is CASSVGRASTEAFF. CDR3 DNA: TGTGCCAGCAGCGTTGGCCGGGCGAGCACTGAAGCTTTCTTT.

The V call is TRBV25-1, the J call TRBJ2-3, with D unresolved. This CDR3 is 13 amino acids long. Germline CDR1 is MGHDK and CDR2 is SYGVNS. The V end was cut by 3 bases, the J end by 1 base, with 5 bases between. The CDR3 is CASSEAGTDTQYF. As DNA, the CDR3 is TGTGCCAGCAGTGAGGCAGGCACAGATACGCAGTATTTT. The full variable domain, in which reference TRBV25-1 and TRBJ2-3 provide the parts outside the CDR3, is EADIYQTPRYLVIGTGKKITLECSQTMGHDKMYWYQQDPGMELHLIHYSYGVNSTEKGDLSSESTVSRIRTEHFPLTLESARPSHTSQYLCASSEAGTDTQYFGPGTRLTVL.

This clone was recorded only once. This chain joins TRBV28 and TRBJ1-2; D unclear. Germline V gene data show CDR1 as MDHEN and CDR2 as SYDVKM. The CDR3 extends over 11 amino acids. CDR3 DNA: TGTGCAACAGATTTCTTCTATGGCTACACCTTC. Translating it yields CATDFFYGYTF.

V and J are TRBV6-5 and TRBJ1-1; TRBD1 agrees at 8 bases. This CDR3 is built from 12 residues. The J segment lost 7 bases and the V segment lost 7 bases, leaving 5 bases of the junction unmatched. The V gene's germline CDR1 is MNHEY and CDR2 SVGAGI. The CDR3 loop reads CASIGQGVEAFF. CDR3 bases: TGTGCCAGCATCGGACAGGGTGTTGAAGCTTTCTTT.

The chain carries TRBV7-9 and TRBJ1-1; no definite D call. V was trimmed by 2 bases and J by 2 bases, leaving 12 bases between them. The CDR3 spans 15 residues. Germline V gene sequence: CDR1 SEHNR, CDR2 FQNEAQ (reference sequence). The CDR3 loop reads CASSLIFGENTEAFF. The CDR3, as DNA: TGTGCCAGCAGCTTAATATTCGGAGAAAACACTGAAGCTTTCTTT.

The chain recombines TRBV7-2 with TRBJ2-1, with 10 bases lining up with TRBD2. Trimming took 3 bases from V and 7 from J; bases not matched to a gene: 3. The CDR3 has 14 amino acids. Germline lookup yields CDR1 SGHTA and CDR2 FQGNSA. The CDR3 sequence is CASSFWGLANEQFF. In DNA, the CDR3 is TGTGCCAGCAGCTTTTGGGGACTAGCGAATGAGCAGTTCTTC.

The chain uses TRBV9 and TRBJ1-1, with unresolved D. The CDR3 spans 13 residues. From germline, CDR1 is SGDLS and CDR2 YYNGEE. Trimming left V 0 bases short and J 3 bases short, with 6 bases between. CDR3 DNA sequence: TGTGCCAGCAGCGTAGGGTGGGACACTGAAGCTTTCTTT. The encoded protein is CASSVGWDTEAFF.

The V and J genes are TRBV30 and TRBJ2-4; the match to TRBD2 covers 11 bases. V shed 1 base, J shed 9 bases, and the junction held 8 bases outside the gene matches. The CDR3 is made up of 15 amino acids. Germline V lookup: CDR1 GTSNPN, CDR2 SVGIG (reference sequence). The CDR3: CAWSGSGRAHGIQYF. The CDR3 DNA is TGTGCCTGGAGTGGTAGCGGGAGGGCCCACGGCATTCAGTACTTC. The whole variable domain, remainder taken from reference TRBV30 and TRBJ2-4, is SQTIHQWPATLVQPVGSPLSLECTVEGTSNPNLYWYRQAAGRGLQLLFYSVGIGQISSEVPQNLSASRPQDRQFILSSKKLLLSDSGFYLCAWSGSGRAHGIQYFGAGTRLSVL.

The chain recombines TRBV6-1 with TRBJ1-1; TRBD1 might be the D (5 bases). The V end was cut by 4 bases, the J end by 7 bases, with 19 bases between. The CDR3 contains 15 residues. The germline CDR1 and CDR2 sequences are MNHNS and SASEGT. CDR3 loop: CASSAKGNYQGEAFF. In DNA form, the CDR3 reads TGTGCCAGCAGTGCCAAGGGGAACTATCAGGGTGAAGCTTTCTTT.

The rearrangement links TRBV25-1 to TRBJ2-3; no clear D. From germline, CDR1 is MGHDK and CDR2 SYGVNS. The germline V and J ends were trimmed by 3 bases and 4 bases, with 8 bases remaining between them. The CDR3 totals 13 residues. The CDR3 DNA reads as TGTGCCAGCAGTGATGCGGCGGCAGATACGCAGTATTTT. Translated, it gives CASSDAAADTQYF.

To note about this clone: Germline and junction disagree at one end, which may indicate a read error. The V and J genes are TRBV7-7 and TRBJ2-1; possible D gene TRBD1, 5 bases. The CDR3 runs to 15 residues. From germline, CDR1 is SSHAT and CDR2 FNYEAQ (reference sequence). In DNA form, the CDR3 reads TGTGCTAGCAGCCTCTCGCAGGGCGCCTACAATGAGCAGTTCTTC. Translating gives CASSLSQGAYNEQFF.

V usage is TRBV15 and J usage is TRBJ2-3; D is undetermined. From germline, CDR1 is LNHNV and CDR2 YYDKDF (reference sequence). Trimming left V 0 bases short and J 0 bases short, with 10 bases between. The CDR3 sequence is 16 residues long. CDR3 residues: CATSRDLDSSTDTQYF. DNA of the CDR3: TGTGCCACCAGCAGAGACCTTGACTCTAGCACAGATACGCAGTATTTT.

The chain links TRBV21-1 to TRBJ1-4; the DNA was not compared with TRBD1, the D call given in the table. TRBV21-1 corresponds to a pseudogene. This CDR3 is built from 16 residues. CDR3 residues: CARALAGGAIYEKLFF. In DNA form, the CDR3 reads TGTGCCAGAGCCCTGGCAGGGGGCGCGATTTATGAAAAACTGTTTTTT.

This rearrangement joins TRBV11-2 to TRBJ2-2; D possibly corresponds to TRBD2 (5 bases). The CDR3 consists of 13 residues. Germline loops: CDR1 SGHAT, CDR2 FQNNGV. V dropped 4 bases and J dropped 6 bases, with 9 bases sitting between them. Written as DNA, the CDR3 is TGTGCCAGCAGCTCTAGCTGGGCCGGGGAGCTGTTTTTT. This gives the protein CASSSSWAGELFF.